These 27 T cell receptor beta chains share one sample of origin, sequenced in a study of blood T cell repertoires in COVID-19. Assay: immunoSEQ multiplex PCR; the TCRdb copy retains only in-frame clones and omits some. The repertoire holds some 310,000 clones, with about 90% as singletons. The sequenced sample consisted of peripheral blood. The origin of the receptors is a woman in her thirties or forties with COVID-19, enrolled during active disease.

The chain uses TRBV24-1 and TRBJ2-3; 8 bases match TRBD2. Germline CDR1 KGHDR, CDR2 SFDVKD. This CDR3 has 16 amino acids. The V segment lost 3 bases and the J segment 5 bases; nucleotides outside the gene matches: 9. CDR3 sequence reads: CATSDVAGKVEDTQYF. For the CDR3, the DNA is TGTGCCACCAGTGATGTAGCGGGGAAAGTAGAAGATACGCAGTATTTT.

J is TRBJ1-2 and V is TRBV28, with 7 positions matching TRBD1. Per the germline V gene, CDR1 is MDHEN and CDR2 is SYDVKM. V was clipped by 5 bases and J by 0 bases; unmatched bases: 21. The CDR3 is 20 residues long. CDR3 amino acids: CASSLLTSARGQTANYGYTF. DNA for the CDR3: TGTGCCAGCAGTCTCTTGACCTCGGCGAGGGGACAGACAGCTAACTATGGCTACACCTTC.

The CDR3 DNA sequence: TGTGCCAGCAGTTTACGATTGTGGGGAATGGGGCATGGCTACACCTTC. This encodes CASSLRLWGMGHGYTF. This chain links TRBV28 with TRBJ1-2, with a possible D match to TRBD1 (5 bases). This CDR3 contains 16 residues. Germline lookup yields CDR1 MDHEN and CDR2 SYDVKM. V dropped 2 bases and J dropped 6 bases, with 19 bases sitting between them.

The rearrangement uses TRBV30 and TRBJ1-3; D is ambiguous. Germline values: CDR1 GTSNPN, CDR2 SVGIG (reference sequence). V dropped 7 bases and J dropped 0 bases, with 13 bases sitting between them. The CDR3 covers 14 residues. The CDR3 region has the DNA TGTGCCTCAACGGTAGGGAGCTCTGGAAACACCATATATTTT. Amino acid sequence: CASTVGSSGNTIYF.

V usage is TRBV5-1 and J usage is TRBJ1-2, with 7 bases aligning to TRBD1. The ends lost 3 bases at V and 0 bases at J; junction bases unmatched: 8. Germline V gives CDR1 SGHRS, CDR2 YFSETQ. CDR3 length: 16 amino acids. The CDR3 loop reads CASSSGTVTSNYGYTF. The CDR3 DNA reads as TGCGCCAGCAGCTCCGGGACAGTCACATCTAACTATGGCTACACCTTC.

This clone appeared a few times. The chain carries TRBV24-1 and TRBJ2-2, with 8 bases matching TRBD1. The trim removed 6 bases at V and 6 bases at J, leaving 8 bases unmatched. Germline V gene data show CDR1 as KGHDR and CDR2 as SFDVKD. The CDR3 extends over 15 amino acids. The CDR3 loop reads CATSSRTGSPGELFF. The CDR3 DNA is TGTGCCACCAGTTCCCGGACAGGGAGCCCCGGGGAGCTGTTTTTT.

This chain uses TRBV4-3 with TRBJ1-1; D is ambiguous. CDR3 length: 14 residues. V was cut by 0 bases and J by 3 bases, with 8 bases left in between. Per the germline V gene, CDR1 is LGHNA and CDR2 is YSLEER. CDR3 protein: CASSQDPGDTEAFF. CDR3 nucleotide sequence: TGCGCCAGCAGCCAAGACCCCGGAGACACTGAAGCTTTCTTT.

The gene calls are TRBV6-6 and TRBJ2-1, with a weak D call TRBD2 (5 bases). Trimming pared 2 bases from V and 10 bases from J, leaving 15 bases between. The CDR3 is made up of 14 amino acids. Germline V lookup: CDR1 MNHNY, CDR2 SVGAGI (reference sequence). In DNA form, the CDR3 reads TGTGCCAGCAGTTACCCGGCGGCTGGCGGGGAGCAGTTCTTC. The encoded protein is CASSYPAAGGEQFF.

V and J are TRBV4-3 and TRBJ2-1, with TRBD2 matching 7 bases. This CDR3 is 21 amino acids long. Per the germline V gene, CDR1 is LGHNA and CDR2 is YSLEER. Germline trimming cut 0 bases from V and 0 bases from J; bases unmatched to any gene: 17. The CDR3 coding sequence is TGCGCCAGCAGCCAAGATATGTCTAGCGGAACATACTTGAGCTCCTACAATGAGCAGTTCTTC. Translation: CASSQDMSSGTYLSSYNEQFF.

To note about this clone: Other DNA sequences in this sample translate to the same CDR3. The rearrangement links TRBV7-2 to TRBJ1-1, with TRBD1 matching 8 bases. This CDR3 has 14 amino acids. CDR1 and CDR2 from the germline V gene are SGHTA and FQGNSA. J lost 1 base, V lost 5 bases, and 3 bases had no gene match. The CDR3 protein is CASSTDRGNTEAFF. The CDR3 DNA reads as TGTGCCAGCAGCACCGACAGGGGGAACACTGAAGCTTTCTTT.

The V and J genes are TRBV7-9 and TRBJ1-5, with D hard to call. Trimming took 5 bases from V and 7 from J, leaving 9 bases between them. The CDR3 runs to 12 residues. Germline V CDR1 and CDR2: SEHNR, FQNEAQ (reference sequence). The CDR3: CASSRDSQPQHF. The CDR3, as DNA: TGTGCCAGCAGCCGCGACTCACAGCCCCAGCATTTT.

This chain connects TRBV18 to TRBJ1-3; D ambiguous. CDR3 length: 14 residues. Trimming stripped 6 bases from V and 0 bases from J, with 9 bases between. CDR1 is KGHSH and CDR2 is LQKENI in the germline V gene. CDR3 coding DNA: TGTGCCAGCTCGCTACCACCCTCTGGAAACACCATATATTTT. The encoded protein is CASSLPPSGNTIYF.

The CDR3 DNA follows: TGTGCCAGCAGCCTCAACCTCTACAGGAGCTCCAAAGCTTTCTTT. Encoded protein: CASSLNLYRSSKAFF. V and J are TRBV6-2 or TRBV6-3 and TRBJ1-1; possibly TRBD1 for D (5 bases). With 6 bases removed from V and 9 bases from J, the gap between germline ends came to 23 bases. Germline V lookup: CDR1 MNHEY, CDR2 SVGEGT. The CDR3 loop spans 15 amino acids.

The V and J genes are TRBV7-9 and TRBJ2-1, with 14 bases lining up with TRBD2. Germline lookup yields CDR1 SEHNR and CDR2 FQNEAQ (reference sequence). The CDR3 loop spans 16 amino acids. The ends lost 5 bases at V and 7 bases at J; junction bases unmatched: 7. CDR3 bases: TGTGCCAGCAGCGCGTCCGGGACTAGCGGGAGAAATGAGCAGTTCTTC. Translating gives CASSASGTSGRNEQFF.

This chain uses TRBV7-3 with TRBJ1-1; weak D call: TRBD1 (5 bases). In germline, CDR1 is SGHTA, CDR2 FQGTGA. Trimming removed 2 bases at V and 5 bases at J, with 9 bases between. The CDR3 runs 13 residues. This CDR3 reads CASSLQGETEAFF. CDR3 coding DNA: TGTGCCAGCAGCTTACAGGGCGAAACTGAAGCTTTCTTT.

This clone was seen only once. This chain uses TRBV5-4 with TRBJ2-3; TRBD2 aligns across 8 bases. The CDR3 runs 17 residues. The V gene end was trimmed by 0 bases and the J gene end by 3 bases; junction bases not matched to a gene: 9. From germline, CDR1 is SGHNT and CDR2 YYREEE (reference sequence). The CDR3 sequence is CASSLDGGAIRTDTQYF. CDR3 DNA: TGTGCCAGCAGCTTGGACGGGGGGGCCATCAGGACAGATACGCAGTATTTT. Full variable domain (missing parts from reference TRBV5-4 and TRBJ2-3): ETGVTQSPTHLIKTRGQQVTLRCSSQSGHNTVSWYQQALGQGPQFIFQYYREEENGRGNFPPRFSGLQFPNYSSELNVNALELDDSALYLCASSLDGGAIRTDTQYFGPGTRLTVL.

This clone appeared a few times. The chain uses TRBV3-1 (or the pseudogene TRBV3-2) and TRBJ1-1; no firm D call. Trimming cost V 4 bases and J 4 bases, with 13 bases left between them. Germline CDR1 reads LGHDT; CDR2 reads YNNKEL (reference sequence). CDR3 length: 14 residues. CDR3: CASSPYLRSTEAFF. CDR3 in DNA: TGTGCCAGCAGCCCATACCTAAGGAGCACTGAAGCTTTCTTT.

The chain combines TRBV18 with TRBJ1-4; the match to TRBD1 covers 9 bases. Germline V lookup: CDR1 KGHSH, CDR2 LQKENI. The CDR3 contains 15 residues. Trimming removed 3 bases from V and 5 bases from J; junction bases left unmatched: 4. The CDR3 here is CASSPLDRGNEKLFF. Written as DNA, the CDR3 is TGTGCCAGCTCACCGCTAGACAGGGGGAATGAAAAACTGTTTTTT.

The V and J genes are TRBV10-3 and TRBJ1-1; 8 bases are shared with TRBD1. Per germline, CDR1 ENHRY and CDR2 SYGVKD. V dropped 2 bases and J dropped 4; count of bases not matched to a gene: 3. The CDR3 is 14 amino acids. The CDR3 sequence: CAISEIDRGTEAFF. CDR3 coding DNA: TGTGCCATCAGTGAGATCGACAGGGGCACTGAAGCTTTCTTT.

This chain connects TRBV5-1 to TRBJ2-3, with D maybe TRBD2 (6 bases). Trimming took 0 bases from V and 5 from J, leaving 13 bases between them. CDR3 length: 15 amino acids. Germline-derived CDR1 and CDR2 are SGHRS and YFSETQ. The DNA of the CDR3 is TGCGCCAGCAGCTTGGGGGCGGGATCGAGAGATACGCAGTATTTT. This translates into CASSLGAGSRDTQYF.

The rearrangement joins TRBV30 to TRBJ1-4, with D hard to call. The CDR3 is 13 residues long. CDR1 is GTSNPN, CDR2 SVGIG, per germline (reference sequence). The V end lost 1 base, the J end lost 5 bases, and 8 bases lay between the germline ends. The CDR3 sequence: CAWSAWSNEKLFF. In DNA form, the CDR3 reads TGTGCCTGGAGTGCTTGGAGCAATGAAAAACTGTTTTTT.

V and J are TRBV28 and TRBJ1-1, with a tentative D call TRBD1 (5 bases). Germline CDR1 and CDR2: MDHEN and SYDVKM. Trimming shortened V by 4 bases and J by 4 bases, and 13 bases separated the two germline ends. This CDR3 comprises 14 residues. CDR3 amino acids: CASSWGRVGTEAFF. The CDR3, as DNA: TGTGCCAGCAGTTGGGGCAGGGTGGGCACTGAAGCTTTCTTT.

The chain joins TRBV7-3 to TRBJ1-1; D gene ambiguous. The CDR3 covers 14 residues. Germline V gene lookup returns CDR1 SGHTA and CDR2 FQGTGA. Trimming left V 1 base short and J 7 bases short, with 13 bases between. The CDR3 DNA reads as TGTGCCAGCAGCTTAAGGTCCGGGGAGGGTGAAGCTTTCTTT. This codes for CASSLRSGEGEAFF.

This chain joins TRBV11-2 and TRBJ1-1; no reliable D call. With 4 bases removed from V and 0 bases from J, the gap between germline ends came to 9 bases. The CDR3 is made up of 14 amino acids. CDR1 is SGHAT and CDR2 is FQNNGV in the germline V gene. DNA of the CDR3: TGTGCCAGCAGCTCCCCCCTTCTGAACACTGAAGCTTTCTTT. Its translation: CASSSPLLNTEAFF. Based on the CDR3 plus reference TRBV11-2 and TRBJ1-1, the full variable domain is EAGVAQSPRYKIIEKRQSVAFWCNPISGHATLYWYQQILGQGPKLLIQFQNNGVVDDSQLPKDRFSAERLKGVDSTLKIQPAKLEDSAVYLCASSSPLLNTEAFFGQGTRLTVV.

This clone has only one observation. The CDR3 sequence: CASSTLGSGANVLTF. Here the CDR3 DNA reads TGTGCCAGTAGTACCCTCGGCTCTGGGGCCAACGTCCTGACTTTC. The V gene is TRBV19, the J gene TRBJ2-6; no clear D. V lost 4 bases and J 0 bases, leaving 7 bases between the germline ends. This CDR3 contains 15 residues. CDR1 and CDR2 (germline): LNHDA, SQIVND (reference sequence).

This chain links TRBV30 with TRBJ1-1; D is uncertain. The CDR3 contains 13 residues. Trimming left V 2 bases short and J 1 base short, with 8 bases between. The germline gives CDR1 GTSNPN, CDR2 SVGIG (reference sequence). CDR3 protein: CAWSLQANTEAFF. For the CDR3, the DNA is TGTGCCTGGAGTCTGCAGGCGAACACTGAAGCTTTCTTT.

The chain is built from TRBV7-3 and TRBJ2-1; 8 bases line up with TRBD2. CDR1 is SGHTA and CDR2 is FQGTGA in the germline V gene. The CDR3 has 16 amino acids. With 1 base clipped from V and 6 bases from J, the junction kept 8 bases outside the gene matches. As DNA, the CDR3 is TGTGCCAGCAGCTTAAGCCCTAGCGGGTATTCCAATGAGCAGTTCTTC. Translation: CASSLSPSGYSNEQFF. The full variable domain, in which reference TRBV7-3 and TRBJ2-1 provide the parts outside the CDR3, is GAGVSQTPSNKVTEKGKYVELRCDPISGHTALYWYRQSLGQGPEFLIYFQGTGAADDSGLPNDRFFAVRPEGSVSTLKIQRTERGDSAVYLCASSLSPSGYSNEQFFGPGTRLTVL.